This T cell receptor (beta chain) was captured in a study of a mutant IDH1 vaccine in newly diagnosed glioma. Study at large: The sex distribution of treated patients was about 62% male and roughly 38% female, with a mean age of approximately 40 years. Patients got radiotherapy, temozolomide, or both beforehand, and most got both.

The repertoire was sequenced with immunoSEQ multiplex PCR; TCRdb's copy has only in-frame clones and lacks some. This table has 35,000 to 40,000 clones, roughly 80% appearing once. Comments on this clone: The antigen is not known.

Germline loops: CDR1 SQVTM, CDR2 ANQGSEA. V was pared by 5 bases and J by 5 bases, with 8 bases of the junction left unmatched. The CDR3 extends over 14 amino acids. General observations from the study: Pseudoprogression apparently lacked any relation to changes in top peripheral T cell clonotypes.

Time point defined: week 23, last vaccination. Mutant IDH1 20-mer peptide, at 300 ug, made up each vaccine dose, with topical imiquimod. Donors' newly diagnosed IDH1-mutant WHO grade 3 or 4 astrocytomas lacked nuclear ATRX. The chain recombines TRBV29-1 with TRBJ2-3; the match to TRBD1 covers 9 bases. Sequencing was performed on PBMCs, taken from a glioma patient whose treatment included an IDH1 peptide vaccine. The origin of this receptor is a man aged 40-50 years with glioma. CDR3 coding DNA: TGCAGCGTTCACAGCACAGGGGGCGGAGATACGCAGTATTTT. It translates to CSVHSTGGGDTQYF.